This T cell receptor (beta chain) was identified during a study of T cells in Graves' hyperthyroidism and ophthalmopathy. Overall study findings and caveats: Most clonotypes expanded in the thyroid (above 0.001) were also present in blood.

Diagnosis rested on symptoms, serum thyroxine and TRAb, thyroid ultrasound, and orbital computed tomography. Germline V CDR1 and CDR2: MNHNS, SASEGT. The CDR3 is 14 amino acids. V gave up 5 bases and J gave up 2 bases; unmatched junction bases: 5. This clonotype was seen many times. The antigen remains undetermined. Amplification of TCR beta CDR3 regions used RNA as the template. HTBI primers were the set used in a first-round RT-PCR of the TCR CDR3. From the multiplex PCR reads, TCRdb called clonotypes with MiXCR, one entry per CDR3 protein. Of 350,000 or so distinct CDR3 sequences listed, approximately 22% are singletons.

The clonotype comes from a woman in her 50s with Graves' hyperthyroidism. V gene TRBV6-1 combines with J gene TRBJ2-7, with 8 bases identical to TRBD2. The specimen sequenced was blood. For the CDR3, the DNA is TGTGCCAGCAGTAGCGGGAGTCTCGCCTACGAGCAGTACTTC. It yields the protein CASSSGSLAYEQYF.